This T cell receptor (beta chain) was recovered during a study of T cell responses to AZD1222 COVID-19 vaccine. Clones were read by immunoSEQ multiplex PCR, and TCRdb kept only the in-frame ones, dropping some. The sample has about 120,000 clones; just over 85% are singletons. Trimming removed 11 bases from V and 0 bases from J, with 20 bases in between. The CDR3 has 15 residues. Per germline, CDR1 MNHEY and CDR2 SVGAGI. The receptor's source is an adult who received the AZD1222 COVID-19 vaccine. The chain recombines TRBV6-5 with TRBJ2-7; tentatively, D is TRBD2 (6 bases). This sample comprised peripheral blood, obtained 28 days after the second AZD1222 dose. In nucleotides, the CDR3 is TGTGCCGGCTATTCTCGACAGACTAGCTCCTACGAGCAGTACTTC. Translation: CAGYSRQTSSYEQYF.